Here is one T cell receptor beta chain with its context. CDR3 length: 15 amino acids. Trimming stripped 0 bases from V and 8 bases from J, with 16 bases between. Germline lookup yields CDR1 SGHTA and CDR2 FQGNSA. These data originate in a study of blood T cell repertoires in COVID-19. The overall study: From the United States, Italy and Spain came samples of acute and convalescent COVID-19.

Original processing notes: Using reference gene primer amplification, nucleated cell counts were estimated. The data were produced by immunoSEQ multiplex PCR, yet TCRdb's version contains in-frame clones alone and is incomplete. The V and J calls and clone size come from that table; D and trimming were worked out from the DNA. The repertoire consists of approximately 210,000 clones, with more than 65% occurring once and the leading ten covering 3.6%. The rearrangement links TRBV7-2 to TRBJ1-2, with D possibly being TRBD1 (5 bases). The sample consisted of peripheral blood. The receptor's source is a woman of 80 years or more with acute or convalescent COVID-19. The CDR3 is CASSLALVQGSGYTF. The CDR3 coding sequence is TGTGCCAGCAGCTTAGCGCTGGTCCAGGGCTCGGGCTACACCTTC.